The sequence of this T cell receptor beta chain was determined in a study of OX40 agonist ivuxolimab in advanced cancers. Looking at the study overall: Dosing consisted of intravenous ivuxolimab at 0.01 to 10 mg/kg every 2 weeks. Patients assigned to dose escalation were diagnosed with hepatocellular carcinoma, melanoma, renal cell or head and neck cancer.

This CDR3 region has 14 residues. Looked up from germline, CDR1 is SGHTA and CDR2 is FQGNSA. V dropped 4 bases and J dropped 6; count of bases not matched to a gene: 9. TCRdb's table, derived via immunoSEQ multiplex PCR, lists solely in-frame clones and lacks some. The sample lists around 130,000 clones, just over 90% occurring once. The TCR sequence derives from an adult with an advanced solid tumor such as melanoma, head and neck, liver or kidney cancer. Source: CD4+ or CD8+ T cells sorted from blood, taken in a trial of the OX40 agonist ivuxolimab. The gene calls are TRBV7-2 and TRBJ2-7; 7 nucleotides agree with TRBD1. CDR3 sequence: CASSSGQVFREQYF. CDR3 DNA sequence: TGTGCCAGCAGCTCCGGACAGGTATTTCGCGAGCAGTACTTC.